This T cell receptor (beta chain) is from a study of CD8 T cells in Susac syndrome. The germline CDR1 and CDR2 sequences are SGHRS and YFSETQ. The CDR3 loop spans 13 amino acids. The V and J ends lost 5 bases and 7 bases, in that order; junction bases with no gene match: 3. The authors reverse transcribed roughly 0.5 to 1 ug RNA with random hexamers. A multiplex approach, immunoSEQ multiplex PCR, amplified TCR beta CDR3 across 54 Vbeta and 13 Jbeta. Each CDR3 protein gets one entry after TCRdb re-called the immunoSEQ multiplex PCR reads with MiXCR. The repertoire holds 150,000 to 200,000 distinct CDR3 sequences, more than 90% seen once, with roughly 0.098% in the top ten.

This clonotype was sampled from a human donor with Susac syndrome. The sequencing input was CD4+ T cells from PBMCs. The rearrangement joins TRBV5-1 to TRBJ1-4, with 9 bases identical to TRBD1. The CDR3 bases are TGCGCCAGCAGAACGGGACAGGGTGAAAAACTGTTTTTT. Its translation: CASRTGQGEKLFF.